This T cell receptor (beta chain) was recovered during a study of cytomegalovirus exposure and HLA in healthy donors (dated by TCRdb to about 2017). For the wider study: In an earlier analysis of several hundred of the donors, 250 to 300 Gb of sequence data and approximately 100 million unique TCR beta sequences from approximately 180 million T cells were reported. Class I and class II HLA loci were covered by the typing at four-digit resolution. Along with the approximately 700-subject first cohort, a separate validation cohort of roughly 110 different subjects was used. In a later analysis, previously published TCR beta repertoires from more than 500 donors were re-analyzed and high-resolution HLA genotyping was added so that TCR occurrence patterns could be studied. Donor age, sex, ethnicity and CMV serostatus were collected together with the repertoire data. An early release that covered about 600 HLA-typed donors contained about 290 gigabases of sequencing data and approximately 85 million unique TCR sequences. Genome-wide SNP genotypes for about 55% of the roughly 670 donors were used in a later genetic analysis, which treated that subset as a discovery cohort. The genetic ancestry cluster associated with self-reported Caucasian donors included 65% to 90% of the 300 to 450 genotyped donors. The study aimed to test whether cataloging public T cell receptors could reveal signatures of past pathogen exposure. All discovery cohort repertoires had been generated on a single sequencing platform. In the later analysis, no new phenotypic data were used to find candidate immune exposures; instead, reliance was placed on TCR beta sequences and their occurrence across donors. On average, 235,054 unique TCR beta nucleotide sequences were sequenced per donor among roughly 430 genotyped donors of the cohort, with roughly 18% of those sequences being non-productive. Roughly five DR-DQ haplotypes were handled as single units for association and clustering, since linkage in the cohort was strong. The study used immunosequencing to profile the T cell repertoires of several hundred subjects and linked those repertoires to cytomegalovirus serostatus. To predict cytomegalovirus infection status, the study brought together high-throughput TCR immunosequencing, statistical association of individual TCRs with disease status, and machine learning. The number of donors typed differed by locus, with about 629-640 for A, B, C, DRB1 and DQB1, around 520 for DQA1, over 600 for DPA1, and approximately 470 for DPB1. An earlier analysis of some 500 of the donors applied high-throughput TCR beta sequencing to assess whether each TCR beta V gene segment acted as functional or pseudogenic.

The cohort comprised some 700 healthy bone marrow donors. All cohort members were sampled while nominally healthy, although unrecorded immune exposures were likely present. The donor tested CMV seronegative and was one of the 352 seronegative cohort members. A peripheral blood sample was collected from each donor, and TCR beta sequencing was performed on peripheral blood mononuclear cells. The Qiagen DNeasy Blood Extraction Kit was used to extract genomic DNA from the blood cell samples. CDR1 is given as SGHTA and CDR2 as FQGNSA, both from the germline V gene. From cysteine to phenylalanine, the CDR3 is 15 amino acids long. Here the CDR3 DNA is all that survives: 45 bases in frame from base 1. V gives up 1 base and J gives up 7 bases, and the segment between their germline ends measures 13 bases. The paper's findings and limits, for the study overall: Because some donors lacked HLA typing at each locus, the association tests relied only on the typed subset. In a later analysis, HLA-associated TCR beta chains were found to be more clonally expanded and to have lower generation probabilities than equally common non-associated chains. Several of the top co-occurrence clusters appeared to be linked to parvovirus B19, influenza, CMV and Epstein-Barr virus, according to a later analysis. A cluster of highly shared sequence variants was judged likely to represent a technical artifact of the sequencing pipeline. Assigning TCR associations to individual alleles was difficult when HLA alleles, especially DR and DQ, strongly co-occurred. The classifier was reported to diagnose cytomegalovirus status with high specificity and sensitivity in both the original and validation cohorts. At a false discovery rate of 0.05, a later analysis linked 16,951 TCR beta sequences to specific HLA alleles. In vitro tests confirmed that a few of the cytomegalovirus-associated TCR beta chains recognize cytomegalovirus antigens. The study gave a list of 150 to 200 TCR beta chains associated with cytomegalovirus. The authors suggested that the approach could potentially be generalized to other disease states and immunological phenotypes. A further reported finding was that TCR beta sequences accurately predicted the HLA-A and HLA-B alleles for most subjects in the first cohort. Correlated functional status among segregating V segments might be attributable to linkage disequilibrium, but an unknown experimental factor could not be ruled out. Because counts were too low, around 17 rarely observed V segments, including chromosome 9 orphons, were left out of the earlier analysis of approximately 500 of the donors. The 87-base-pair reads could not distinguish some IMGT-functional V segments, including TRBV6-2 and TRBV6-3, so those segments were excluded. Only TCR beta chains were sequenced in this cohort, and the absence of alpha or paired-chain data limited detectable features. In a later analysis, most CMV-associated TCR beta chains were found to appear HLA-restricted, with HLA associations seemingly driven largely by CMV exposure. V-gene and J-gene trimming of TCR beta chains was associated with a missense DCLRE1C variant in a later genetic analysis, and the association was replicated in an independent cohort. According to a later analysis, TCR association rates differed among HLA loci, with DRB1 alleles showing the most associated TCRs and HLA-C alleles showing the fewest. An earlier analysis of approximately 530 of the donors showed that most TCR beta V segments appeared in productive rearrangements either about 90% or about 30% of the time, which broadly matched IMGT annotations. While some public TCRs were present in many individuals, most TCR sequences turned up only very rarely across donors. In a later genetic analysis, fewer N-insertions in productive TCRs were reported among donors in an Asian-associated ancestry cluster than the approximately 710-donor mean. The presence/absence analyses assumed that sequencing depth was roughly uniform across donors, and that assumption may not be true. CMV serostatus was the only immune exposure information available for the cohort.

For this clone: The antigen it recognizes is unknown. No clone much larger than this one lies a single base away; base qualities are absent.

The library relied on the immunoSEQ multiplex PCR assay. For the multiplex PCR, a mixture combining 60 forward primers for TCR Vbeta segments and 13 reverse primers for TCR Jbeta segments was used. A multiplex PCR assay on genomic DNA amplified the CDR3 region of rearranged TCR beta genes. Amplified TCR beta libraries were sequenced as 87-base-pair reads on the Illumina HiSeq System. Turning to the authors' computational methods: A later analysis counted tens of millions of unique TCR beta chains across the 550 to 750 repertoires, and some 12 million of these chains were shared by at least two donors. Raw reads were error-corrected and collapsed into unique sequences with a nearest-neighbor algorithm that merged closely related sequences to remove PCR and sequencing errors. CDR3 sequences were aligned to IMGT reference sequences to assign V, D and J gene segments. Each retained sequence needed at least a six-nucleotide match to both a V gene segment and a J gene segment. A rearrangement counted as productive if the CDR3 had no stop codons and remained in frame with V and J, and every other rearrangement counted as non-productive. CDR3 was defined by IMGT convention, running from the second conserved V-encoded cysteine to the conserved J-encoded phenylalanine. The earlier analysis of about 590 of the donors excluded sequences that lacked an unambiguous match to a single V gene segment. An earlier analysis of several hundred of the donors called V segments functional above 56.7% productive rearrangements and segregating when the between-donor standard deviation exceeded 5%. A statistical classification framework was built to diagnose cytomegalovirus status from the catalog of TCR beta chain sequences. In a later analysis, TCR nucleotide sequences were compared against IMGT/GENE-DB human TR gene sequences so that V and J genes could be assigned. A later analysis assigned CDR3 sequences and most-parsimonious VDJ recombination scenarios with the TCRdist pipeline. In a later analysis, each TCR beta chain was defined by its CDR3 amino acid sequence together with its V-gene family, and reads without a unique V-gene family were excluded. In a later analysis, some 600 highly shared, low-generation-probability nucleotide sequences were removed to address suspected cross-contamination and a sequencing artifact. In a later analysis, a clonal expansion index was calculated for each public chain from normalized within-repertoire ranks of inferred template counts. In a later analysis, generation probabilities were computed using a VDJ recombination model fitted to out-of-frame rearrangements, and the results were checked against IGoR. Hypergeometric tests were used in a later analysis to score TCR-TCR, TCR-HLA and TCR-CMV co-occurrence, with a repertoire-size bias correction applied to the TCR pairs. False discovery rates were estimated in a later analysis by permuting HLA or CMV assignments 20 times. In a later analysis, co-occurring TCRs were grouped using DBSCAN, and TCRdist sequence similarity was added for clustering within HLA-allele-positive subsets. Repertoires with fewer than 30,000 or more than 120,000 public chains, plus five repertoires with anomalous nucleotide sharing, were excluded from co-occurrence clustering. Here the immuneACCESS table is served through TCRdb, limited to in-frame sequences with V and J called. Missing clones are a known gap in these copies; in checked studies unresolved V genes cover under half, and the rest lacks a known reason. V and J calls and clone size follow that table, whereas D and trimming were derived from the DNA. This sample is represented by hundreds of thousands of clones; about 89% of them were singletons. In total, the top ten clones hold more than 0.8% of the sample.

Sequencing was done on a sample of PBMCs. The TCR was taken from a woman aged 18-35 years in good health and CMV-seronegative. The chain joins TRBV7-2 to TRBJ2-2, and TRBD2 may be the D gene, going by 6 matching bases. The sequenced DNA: TGTGCCAGCAGCTTAGTGGCGGGGTTGGTCGGGGAGCTGTTTTTT. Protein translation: CASSLVAGLVGELFF.